The clone carrying this T cell receptor (beta chain) was detected only a few times. The antigen is undetermined. These data are taken from a study of T cells after yellow fever vaccination. Study-level background: It was SMART-Seq v4 Ultra Low Input that prepared the fractions with low cell numbers.

General study points: Abundant contaminating clonotypes from the bulk population could appear in FACS-sorted repertoires. Peak timing came faster in the weaker secondary response, day 5 versus 15. The booster response re-showed most primary clones: over 95% CD4, 88% CD8.

One entry per CDR3 protein results from TCRdb running MiXCR on the 5' RACE reads. The sample lists some 350,000 distinct CDR3 sequences; more than 5.5% were seen once. The ends were cut back, 11 bases at V and 0 bases at J, with 10 bases in the middle. This CDR3 region has 13 residues. Germline lookup yields CDR1 MNHNS and CDR2 SASEGT. This sequence originates from a man aged 25 to 40 who received the YFV17D yellow fever vaccine. The sequencing here drew on PBMCs, taken 5 days after the yellow fever booster vaccination. The rearrangement joins TRBV6-1 to TRBJ2-2; a weak D match, TRBD1 (6 bases). The DNA for the CDR3 is TGTGCCGCCAAGGGGGCGAACACCGGGGAGCTGTTTTTT. Protein sequence: CAAKGANTGELFF.